The 12 T cell receptor beta chains below come from one sample, sequenced in a study of prognosis after radiotherapy for stage I lung cancer. Amplification of TCR beta CDR3 from genomic DNA used two-round multiplex PCR. Initially, in first-round PCR, primers specific to each TRBV and TRBJ gene were used. One entry per CDR3 protein results from TCRdb running MiXCR on the multiplex PCR reads. The sample contains under 25,000 distinct CDR3 sequences, about 46% of which appear only once. This sample comprised PBMCs, obtained before or after stereotactic body radiation therapy (not recorded which). The receptors come from a donor aged 50 or older with non-small cell lung cancer.

In regard to this clonotype: This probably arose from a read error, given a far larger clone one base away. The chain carries TRBV28 and TRBJ2-1; D remains unclear. The V and J ends lost 3 bases and 10 bases respectively, with 7 bases between them. The CDR3 spans 11 residues. In germline, CDR1 is MDHEN, CDR2 SYDVKM. The CDR3 loop is CASSFSYEQFF. CDR3 DNA: TGTGCCAGCAGTTTCTCGTACGAGCAGTTCTTC.

This clonotype was seen ten or more times. This chain joins TRBV5-4 and TRBJ1-3; D not certain. The CDR3 consists of 12 residues. The germline V and J ends were trimmed by 4 bases and 4 bases, with 6 bases remaining between them. The V gene's germline CDR1 is SGHNT and CDR2 YYREEE (reference sequence). The CDR3 sequence: CASSHGGNTIYF. The CDR3 coding sequence is TGTGCCAGCAGCCACGGGGGAAACACCATATATTTT.

In its sample, this clonotype was seen many times. The chain joins TRBV13 to TRBJ1-1; D unclear. CDR3 length: 16 amino acids. CDR1 PRHDT and CDR2 FYEKMQ come from the germline V gene (reference sequence). V lost 5 bases and J lost 0, with 16 bases in between. The CDR3 DNA follows: TGTGCCAGCAGCCCCAACTTGGGAGGGTTGAACACTGAAGCTTTCTTT. Residues: CASSPNLGGLNTEAFF.

This clonotype was counted once. One base away lies a much larger clone, so this may be a sequencing read error. V usage is TRBV7-2 and J usage is TRBJ1-1; D not certain. CDR1 and CDR2 from the germline V gene are SGHTA and FQGNSA. Trimming took 5 bases from V and 12 from J, leaving 16 bases between them. The CDR3 has 12 residues. In nucleotides, the CDR3 is TGTGCCAGCAGCCCGACGGGGATTTGGTCTTTCTTT. It translates to CASSPTGIWSFF.

The table lists this clonotype with many counts. The chain carries TRBV27 and TRBJ2-3; the D gene is possibly TRBD2 (6 bases). V dropped 3 bases and J dropped 0 bases, with 10 bases sitting between them. The length of the CDR3 is 15 residues. Germline CDR1 MNHEY, CDR2 SMNVEV (reference sequence). CDR3: CASSFLAGSTDTQYF. DNA of the CDR3: TGTGCCAGCAGTTTCTTGGCGGGGAGCACAGATACGCAGTATTTT.

This clonotype is labeled medium-sized (0.01 to 0.1%). DNA of the CDR3: TGTGCCATCAGTGTTAAAGGGGATGTGAATTCACCCCTCCACTTT. This gives the protein CAISVKGDVNSPLHF. V is TRBV10-3 and J is TRBJ1-6; D possibly corresponds to TRBD1 (5 bases). The length of the CDR3 is 15 residues. V shed 4 bases and J shed 7 bases, with 14 bases lying between them. The germline V gene encodes CDR1 ENHRY and CDR2 SYGVKD.

This clonotype came up many times. This sequence joins TRBV28 and TRBJ2-7, with 7 bases fitting TRBD2. Germline V gene data show CDR1 as MDHEN and CDR2 as SYDVKM. This CDR3 region has 15 residues. The V and J ends lost 7 bases and 0 bases, in that order; junction bases with no gene match: 9. CDR3 region: CASMFSGTISYEQYF. The CDR3 coding sequence is TGTGCCAGCATGTTCTCCGGGACTATCTCCTACGAGCAGTACTTC.

Comments on this clonotype: A much more abundant neighbour one base away suggests this may be a read error. This chain joins TRBV14 and TRBJ1-1, with D unclear. The CDR3 covers 13 residues. Germline V lookup: CDR1 SGHDN, CDR2 FVKESK. This chain's CDR3 is CASIQGGNTEAFF. The CDR3 DNA follows: TGTGCCAGCATCCAAGGTGGGAACACTGAAGCTTTCTTT.

The J gene is TRBJ2-2, the V gene TRBV15; TRBD2 aligns across 8 bases. V trimming: 3 bases; J trimming: 6 bases; junction bases outside the gene matches: 6. This CDR3 contains 15 residues. CDR1 and CDR2 from the germline V gene are LNHNV and YYDKDF (reference sequence). The chain's CDR3 is CATSSTGLVAGELFF. CDR3 DNA sequence: TGTGCCACCAGCAGTACGGGACTAGTTGCCGGGGAGCTGTTTTTT. The variable domain in full, with the rest retrieved from reference TRBV15 and TRBJ2-2, is DAMVIQNPRYQVTQFGKPVTLSCSQTLNHNVMYWYQQKSSQAPKLLFHYYDKDFNNEADTPDNFQSRRPNTSFCFLDIRSPGLGDTAMYLCATSSTGLVAGELFFGEGSRLTVL.

The J gene is TRBJ2-7, the V gene TRBV27; the D gene is possibly TRBD2 (6 bases). The CDR3 sequence is 14 residues long. Germline V gives CDR1 MNHEY, CDR2 SMNVEV (reference sequence). The V gene lost 5 bases and the J gene lost 8 bases, with 19 bases spanning the gap. CDR3 bases: TGTGCCAGCAGTCCCGGGACTGGGTTTACGAAGCAGTACTTC. Amino acid sequence: CASSPGTGFTKQYF.

This clonotype was observed many times. The gene calls are TRBV15 and TRBJ2-4; tentative D call: TRBD1 (7 bases). The CDR3 contains 15 residues. Germline values: CDR1 LNHNV, CDR2 YYDKDF (reference sequence). Trimming took off 3 bases at V and 1 base at J, with 10 bases between the two ends. The CDR3 is CATSRGGQAKNIQYF. CDR3 nucleotides: TGTGCCACCAGCAGGGGGGGACAGGCCAAAAACATTCAGTACTTC.

At least ten counts were recorded for this clonotype. V gene TRBV11-2 combines with J gene TRBJ2-7; D possibly uses TRBD1 or TRBD2 (5 bases each). This CDR3 has 12 residues. In germline, CDR1 is SGHAT, CDR2 FQNNGV. V was clipped by 0 bases and J by 12 bases, with 12 bases between them. The CDR3 coding sequence is TGTGCCAGCAGCTTAGATGGAGGACACCCGTACTTC. Translated: CASSLDGGHPYF.